The clone carrying this TCR beta chain has just a few counts. Expressed TCRB transcripts got sequenced, as all isolated RNA was reverse transcribed. Here immunoSEQ multiplex PCR was the method, and the copy in TCRdb shows in-frame clones only, minus some. Found here are some 500,000 clones, over 10% of them singletons; the top ten hold more than 0.045%. The CDR3 totals 12 residues. J gave up 14 bases and V 6 bases, and 9 bases lay outside the gene matches. Germline V gives CDR1 SNHLY, CDR2 FYNNEI. This sample was included in a study of beta chain features in type 1 diabetes. The sequence came from a woman younger than 35 in good health. Sequenced material: naive CD4+ T cells from blood. V is TRBV2 and J is TRBJ1-4; 7 bases are shared with TRBD1. CDR3 coding DNA: TGTGCCAGCAGGGGAGAGACAGGGCGTCTGTTTTTT. It codes for CASRGETGRLFF.